Reported below is one T cell receptor (beta chain). Its antigen remains unknown. These data originate in a study of cytomegalovirus exposure and HLA in healthy donors. Study-level results: In a later analysis, a missense DCLRE1C variant was linked to TCR beta V- and J-gene trimming. The likely origin of a cluster of highly shared sequence variants was a sequencing artifact. In an earlier analysis, productive rearrangement rates for most beta V segments clustered near 87% or 30%. Only CMV serostatus was available as immune exposure information.

The germline V gene encodes CDR1 SGHTA and CDR2 FQGTGA. The CDR3 has 14 residues. V lost 5 bases to trimming and J lost 7 bases; unmatched junction nucleotides: 2. The PCR ran on 60 Vbeta and 13 Jbeta primers. Generated by immunoSEQ multiplex PCR, the TCRdb table keeps only in-frame clones and is missing some. The sample holds around 61,000 clones, about 90% seen once. The source of this sequence is a young man in good health and CMV-seropositive. Sequencing was performed on PBMCs. This chain links TRBV7-3 with TRBJ2-1; 13 positions agree with TRBD2. The CDR3 nucleotides read TGTGCCAGCAGCCAGGGACTAGCGGGAAATGAGCAGTTCTTC. Translating it yields CASSQGLAGNEQFF.